This record looks at one T cell receptor (beta chain) sequence and its context. The identical CDR3 is also encoded by other nucleotide sequences in the sample. This entry is derived from a study of shared clonotypes between healthy human individuals. CD45RO negativity and positive selection for CCR7 defined naive CD8 cells, a population that excluded terminally differentiated effector memory CD45RA+ cells. Genomic DNA per cell subset filled all wells of several immunoSEQ plates. Profiled with immunoSEQ multiplex PCR; TCRdb holds only in-frame clones, not every one. The sample yields roughly 2,000,000 clones, around 96% seen once. This CDR3 has 14 amino acids. The V end was cut by 2 bases, the J end by 0 bases, with 5 bases between. Germline V gives CDR1 MNHEY, CDR2 SMNVEV (reference sequence).

Sequencing input: naive CD8+ T cells sorted from blood. This clonotype was obtained from a man younger than 30 in good health. The chain combines TRBV27 with TRBJ1-5, with D uncertain. CDR3: CASSLGSSNQPQHF. The CDR3 DNA sequence: TGTGCCAGCAGTTTAGGGAGTAGCAATCAGCCCCAGCATTTT.